This T cell receptor beta chain appears in the sequencing data of a study of blood T cell repertoires in COVID-19. As for the study in general: Acute and convalescent COVID-19 specimens originated in the United States, Italy and Spain. T cells, B-cell-depleted T cells, or PBMCs provided the cDNA or gDNA that served as material.

Per germline, CDR1 SGHTA and CDR2 FQGNSA. V was pared by 4 bases and J by 0 bases, with 4 bases of the junction left unmatched. This CDR3 has 15 amino acids. As handled by the study authors: From reference gene primer amplification, estimates of nucleated cell counts were derived. Repertoires were generated with immunoSEQ multiplex PCR, while TCRdb's copy carries only in-frame clones and drops some. V, J and clone size were drawn from that table, and D and trimming were deduced from the DNA. The sample records around 100,000 clones, about four fifths being singletons. This clone was counted a few times.

Specimen: peripheral blood. The rearrangement links TRBV7-2 to TRBJ2-7, with 9 bases fitting TRBD1. This sequence was found in a man in his sixties or seventies with active or convalescent COVID-19. The CDR3 is CASSSTGGISYEQYF. In DNA form, the CDR3 reads TGTGCCAGCAGCTCGACAGGGGGTATCTCCTACGAGCAGTACTTC.